One TCR beta chain is described in this entry. Its antigen is not yet known. No clone much larger than this one lies a single base away; base qualities are absent. The data derive from a study of T cells in narcolepsy (dated by TCRdb to 2017 to 2018). Study-level background: The study enrolled patients with narcolepsy type 1 or type 2 (NT1, NT2) together with healthy control donors. The study used TCR Vbeta sequencing to track clonotypes in blood and CSF while looking for autoreactive T cells in narcolepsy patients that target self-antigens of hypocretin neurons (hypocretin, TRIB2).

V sheds 3 bases and J sheds 8 bases, leaving 22 bases between their ends. The germline V gene supplies CDR1 KGHSH and CDR2 LQKENI. The CDR3 contains 16 residues, cysteine and phenylalanine counted. Only the CDR3 region is kept as DNA, spanning 48 bases read in frame from base 1. The library relied on the immunoSEQ multiplex PCR assay. What TCRdb holds here is the immuneACCESS table cut down to in-frame rearrangements. Part of the clones is not present; checked against another copy, under half of the missing clones reflect an unresolved V gene, and the others are unexplained. This sample comprises tens of thousands of clones, around 90% of them detected only once. Of the sample, roughly 1% is held by the ten largest clones. Results the study describes overall, beyond this receptor: Patients and controls had comparable numbers of sequenced blood memory CD4+ clonotypes, averaging about 39,494 and 33,354, respectively. Autoreactive clonotypes were reported to be detected serially in the blood of the same patients and of different patients, but not in the blood of healthy controls. Certain blood memory CD4+ repertoires from patients and controls had no sequences that matched autoreactive T cell clones. Plots that compared CSF and blood CD4+ T cell clonotypes from the same patient highlighted HCRT-specific and TRIB2-specific autoreactive clonotypes.

For TCR Vbeta sequencing, memory CD4+ T cells were sorted ex vivo from the peripheral blood of both healthy controls and narcolepsy patients. This receptor chain uses TRBV18 and TRBJ1-1; TRBD1 is perhaps the D gene, given 5 matching bases. The specimen sequenced was CD45RA- memory CD4+ T cells from PBMCs. The cell subset or site label on this specimen signifies: memory T cells sorted ex vivo from peripheral blood. The TCR originated in a human donor with narcolepsy. CDR3 protein: CASSPKDRDSSGEAFF. In nucleotide form, the sequence is TGTGCCAGCTCACCGAAAGACCGGGACTCCTCCGGGGAAGCTTTCTTT.